This passage covers 15 T cell receptor beta chains from one sample sequenced in a study of CD8+CD57+ T cells in acquired aplastic anemia. The TCR beta profiling, which covered VDJ combination and CDR3 sequence, was carried out using genomic DNA as the template. MiXCR, applied by TCRdb to the reads, yields one record per CDR3 protein. The sample carries about 220,000 distinct CDR3 sequences, 34% recorded once. The material sequenced was sorted CD4+, CD8+, or CD8+CD57+ T cells (not recorded which) from PBMCs. Every receptor here comes from a human donor in good health, serving as a control.

This clonotype has at least ten counts. The V gene is TRBV7-2, the J gene TRBJ1-2, with 8 bases identical to TRBD1. Germline V gives CDR1 SGHTA, CDR2 FQGNSA. The CDR3 runs to 14 residues. Trimming removed 5 bases from V and 5 bases from J; junction bases left unmatched: 7. CDR3 nucleotide sequence: TGTGCCAGCAGCAATGAACAGGGGGTGTATGGCTACACCTTC. Protein: CASSNEQGVYGYTF.

The chain uses TRBV7-2 and TRBJ2-3; unclear D gene. V was shortened by 0 bases and J by 1 base, with 8 bases between the two germline ends. Germline lookup yields CDR1 SGHTA and CDR2 FQGNSA. CDR3 length: 15 amino acids. The CDR3 protein is CASSLARWGTDTQYF. The CDR3 nucleotides are TGTGCCAGCAGCTTAGCTAGGTGGGGCACAGATACGCAGTATTTT.

This clonotype was recorded at least ten times. The chain uses TRBV12-3 or TRBV12-4 and TRBJ1-1; 7 bases fit TRBD1. The CDR3 totals 13 residues. J gave up 3 bases and V 7 bases, and 5 bases lay outside the gene matches. The CDR3 protein is CASIRDSHTEAFF. The CDR3 bases are TGTGCCAGCATTCGGGACAGTCACACTGAAGCTTTCTTT.

This clonotype was counted only a few times. This chain connects TRBV6-5 to TRBJ1-2; no reliable D call. The CDR3 consists of 11 residues. With 3 bases removed from V and 7 bases from J, the gap between germline ends came to 6 bases. From germline, CDR1 is MNHEY and CDR2 SVGAGI. CDR3 in DNA: TGTGCCAGCAGTTATCCTCGTGGCTACACCTTC. It translates to CASSYPRGYTF.

This clonotype was observed many times. The V gene is TRBV7-2, the J gene TRBJ1-2; D is perhaps TRBD1 (6 bases). The CDR3 is made up of 14 amino acids. Germline V lookup: CDR1 SGHTA, CDR2 FQGNSA. The V gene lost 5 bases and the J gene lost 7 bases, with 17 bases spanning the gap. The CDR3 here is CASSPRGGGSGYTF. CDR3 in DNA: TGTGCCAGCAGCCCGCGGGGGGGGGGCTCTGGCTACACCTTC.

This clonotype was detected a few times. V gene TRBV19 combines with J gene TRBJ2-5; D is unresolved. V was shortened by 8 bases and J by 0 bases, with 10 bases between the two germline ends. This CDR3 is 13 amino acids long. Germline V gives CDR1 LNHDA, CDR2 SQIVND (reference sequence). DNA of the CDR3: TGTGCCAGTGGCCGGGCGTACCAAGAGACCCAGTACTTC. This encodes CASGRAYQETQYF.

This clonotype was counted only a few times. The chain combines TRBV12-3 or TRBV12-4 with TRBJ1-2, with 8 positions matching TRBD1. With V trimmed by 6 bases and J by 8 bases, 11 bases remained unmatched. This CDR3 comprises 14 residues. In DNA, the CDR3 is TGTGCCAGCAGGCCCAGGACAGGGCCTTCCGGCTACACCTTC. Amino acid sequence: CASRPRTGPSGYTF.

This clonotype was detected once. V gene TRBV19 combines with J gene TRBJ1-2; D remains unclear. The V end was cut by 9 bases, the J end by 6 bases, with 20 bases between. The CDR3 runs to 14 residues. The germline V gene encodes CDR1 LNHDA and CDR2 SQIVND (reference sequence). CDR3 coding DNA: TGTGCCAGCAAAGCCTCCGCGGGGTCGGATGGCTACACCTTC. Its translation is CASKASAGSDGYTF. The full variable domain, in which reference TRBV19 and TRBJ1-2 provide the parts outside the CDR3, is DGGITQSPKYLFRKEGQNVTLSCEQNLNHDAMYWYRQDPGQGLRLIYYSQIVNDFQKGDIAEGYSVSREKKESFPLTVTSAQKNPTAFYLCASKASAGSDGYTFGSGTRLTVV.

This clonotype was seen at least ten times. The junction departs from germline at one end; a sequencing error may be responsible. The chain joins TRBV6-6 to TRBJ1-6, with a weak D call TRBD1 (5 bases). CDR1 is MNHNY, CDR2 SVGAGI, per germline (reference sequence). The CDR3 loop spans 12 amino acids. The CDR3, as DNA: TGTGCCAGCAGTTCCGATTCCGGACACTCGTACTTT. Translated, it gives CASSSDSGHSYF.

This clonotype was counted between two and nine times. A read error may be the cause here, since a much bigger clone is one base away. The chain has TRBV10-1 and TRBJ2-7, with TRBD2 identical over 10 bases. Per germline, CDR1 WNHNN and CDR2 SYGVQD (reference sequence). This CDR3 comprises 17 residues. The CDR3, as DNA: TGCGCCAGTAGACTAGCGGGCAATTACCTAAACTCCCACGAGCAGTACTTC. As protein: CASRLAGNYLNSHEQYF.

This clonotype was recorded at least ten times. V is TRBV5-1 and J is TRBJ2-7, with TRBD1 matching 10 bases. There are 15 residues in the CDR3. The ends lost 2 bases at V and 5 bases at J; junction bases unmatched: 7. Looked up from germline, CDR1 is SGHRS and CDR2 is YFSETQ. The CDR3 loop is CASSLTGTGDHEQYF. CDR3 in DNA: TGCGCCAGCAGCTTAACCGGGACAGGGGATCACGAGCAGTACTTC.

This clonotype occurred many times. The chain combines TRBV7-3 with TRBJ1-2; D gene uncertain. Trimming stripped 0 bases from V and 6 bases from J, with 5 bases between. The CDR3 has 12 amino acids. Looked up from germline, CDR1 is SGHTA and CDR2 is FQGTGA. CDR3 DNA: TGTGCCAGCAGCTTAACTGGGGATGGCTACACCTTC. It is translated as CASSLTGDGYTF.

This clonotype was seen many times. The J gene is TRBJ2-1, the V gene TRBV20-1, with TRBD1 matching over 8 bases. From germline, CDR1 is DFQATT and CDR2 SNEGSKA (reference sequence). Trimming cost V 4 bases and J 3 bases; bases outside gene matches: 5. The length of the CDR3 is 14 residues. The CDR3 nucleotides are TGCAGTGCTATTCGGACAGGGCTCTACAATGAGCAGTTCTTC. Translated: CSAIRTGLYNEQFF.

This clonotype was seen only a few times. The J gene is TRBJ1-4, the V gene TRBV4-1; the D is unclear. CDR1 is MGHRA and CDR2 is YSYEKL in the germline V gene. The CDR3 length is 12 residues. V was cut by 1 base and J by 10 bases, with 7 bases left in between. The CDR3 DNA follows: TGCGCCAGCAGCCAAGTATTGGGAAAACTGTTTTTT. The encoded protein is CASSQVLGKLFF.

The V call is TRBV7-9, the J call TRBJ2-1, with D unresolved. The CDR3 length is 13 residues. The germline CDR1 and CDR2 sequences are SEHNR and FQNEAQ (reference sequence). With 8 bases removed from V and 5 bases from J, the gap between germline ends came to 13 bases. The CDR3 protein is CASSPRVDNEQFF. DNA for the CDR3: TGTGCCAGCTCACCACGAGTGGACAATGAGCAGTTCTTC.